Listed here are 20 T cell receptor beta chains from one sample, sequenced in a study of T cell responses to AZD1222 COVID-19 vaccine. This table comes from immunoSEQ multiplex PCR, and its TCRdb copy is limited to in-frame clones, with some not included. The sample has about 150,000 clones; about 89% are singletons. The sequencing here drew on peripheral blood, taken 28 days after the second AZD1222 dose. These receptors were taken from an adult who received the AZD1222 COVID-19 vaccine.

The chain couples TRBV2 to TRBJ1-1; tentatively, D is TRBD1 (5 bases). Trimming shortened V by 2 bases and J by 1 base, and 11 bases separated the two germline ends. The CDR3 consists of 15 residues. The germline gives CDR1 SNHLY, CDR2 FYNNEI. CDR3 protein: CASSELRGPNTEAFF. The CDR3 coding sequence is TGTGCCAGCAGTGAACTGCGGGGCCCGAACACTGAAGCTTTCTTT.

This clone was observed a handful of times. The chain employs TRBV13 and TRBJ1-1, with 7 bases fitting TRBD1. CDR1 is PRHDT and CDR2 is FYEKMQ in the germline V gene (reference sequence). The CDR3 covers 16 residues. With 5 bases clipped from V and 10 bases from J, the junction kept 19 bases outside the gene matches. The chain's CDR3 is CASSQFWIGGEGSAFF. DNA for the CDR3: TGTGCCAGCAGCCAATTTTGGATAGGGGGCGAAGGTTCAGCTTTCTTT.

V usage is TRBV7-9 and J usage is TRBJ2-3; TRBD2 agrees at 9 bases. CDR3 length: 16 amino acids. V lost 5 bases and J lost 4; bases outside the gene matches: 10. CDR1 and CDR2 (germline): SEHNR, FQNEAQ (reference sequence). CDR3 in amino acids: CASSPFSGSFSDTQYF. The CDR3 nucleotides are TGTGCCAGCAGCCCCTTTAGCGGGAGCTTCTCAGATACGCAGTATTTT.

The chain carries TRBV13 and TRBJ1-4, with D possibly matching TRBD1 (6 bases). Germline assignment: CDR1 PRHDT and CDR2 FYEKMQ (reference sequence). The CDR3 extends over 13 amino acids. Trimming took off 5 bases at V and 5 bases at J, with 9 bases between the two ends. The CDR3: CASSADRNEKLFF. DNA for the CDR3: TGTGCCAGCAGCGCTGACAGGAATGAAAAACTGTTTTTT.

The chain recombines TRBV29-1 with TRBJ2-5; either TRBD1 or TRBD2 may supply D (5 bases each). The CDR3 is made up of 12 amino acids. Germline V gene sequence: CDR1 SQVTM, CDR2 ANQGSEA. With 3 bases removed from V and 5 bases from J, the gap between germline ends came to 10 bases. The DNA of the CDR3 is TGCAGCGTTGAGAGGGGATTTGAGACCCAGTACTTC. Translating it yields CSVERGFETQYF. Full variable domain (missing parts from reference TRBV29-1 and TRBJ2-5): SAVISQKPSRDICQRGTSLTIQCQVDSQVTMMFWYRQQPGQSLTLIATANQGSEATYESGFVIDKFPISRPNLTFSTLTVSNMSPEDSSIYLCSVERGFETQYFGPGTRLLVL.

This clone has a handful of counts. The genes are TRBV19 and TRBJ2-3, with D tentatively TRBD1 or TRBD2 (5 bases each). The germline gives CDR1 LNHDA, CDR2 SQIVND (reference sequence). The CDR3 runs to 17 residues. V lost 1 base and J lost 2, with 16 bases in between. CDR3 in amino acids: CASSIGGAVGYTDTQYF. The CDR3 DNA is TGTGCCAGTAGTATAGGAGGGGCCGTGGGATACACAGATACGCAGTATTTT.

The V and J genes are TRBV28 and TRBJ1-1, with D hard to call. Between the trimmed V and J ends, which lost 6 bases and 1 base, there was a span of 12 bases. Germline V gene sequence: CDR1 MDHEN, CDR2 SYDVKM. There are 14 residues in the CDR3. CDR3 sequence: CASRGWPSNTEAFF. Written as DNA, the CDR3 is TGTGCCAGCAGGGGTTGGCCTTCGAACACTGAAGCTTTCTTT.

The chain has TRBV5-4 and TRBJ1-1; 9 bases line up with TRBD1. Germline CDR1 is SGHNT and CDR2 is YYREEE (reference sequence). The junction had 10 bases not matched to a gene; V was cut back by 4 bases and J by 0 bases. This CDR3 comprises 17 residues. The DNA of the CDR3 is TGTGCCAGCAGCCCGGTAGGGGACAGGGTGCTGAACACTGAAGCTTTCTTT. Encoded protein: CASSPVGDRVLNTEAFF.

This clone was found once. The V and J genes are TRBV4-3 and TRBJ1-1; 9 nucleotides align to TRBD1. Germline values: CDR1 LGHNA, CDR2 YSLEER. The V segment lost 1 base and the J segment 4 bases; nucleotides outside the gene matches: 7. The CDR3 contains 16 residues. CDR3 nucleotides: TGCGCCAGCAGCCAAGGGGGCACAGGGGGCGGCACTGAAGCTTTCTTT. Translating it yields CASSQGGTGGGTEAFF.

The chain carries TRBV6-5 and TRBJ2-1; D is unclear. The germline CDR1 and CDR2 sequences are MNHEY and SVGAGI. V was trimmed by 7 bases and J by 0 bases, leaving 7 bases between them. There are 13 residues in the CDR3. The CDR3 DNA sequence: TGTGCCAGCACCCAGAGCTCCTACAATGAGCAGTTCTTC. Amino acid sequence: CASTQSSYNEQFF.

The rearrangement links TRBV30 to TRBJ2-1; 8 bases are shared with TRBD2. The CDR3 totals 15 residues. The germline CDR1 and CDR2 sequences are GTSNPN and SVGIG (reference sequence). With 2 bases clipped from V and 4 bases from J, the junction kept 7 bases outside the gene matches. For the CDR3, the DNA is TGTGCCTGGAGTTGGGCTAGCGGGTTATACAATGAGCAGTTCTTC. Translating it yields CAWSWASGLYNEQFF.

This clone came up once. This chain connects TRBV18 to TRBJ2-5, with D tentatively TRBD2 (5 bases). The germline V and J ends were trimmed by 3 bases and 5 bases, with 22 bases remaining between them. Germline CDR1 is KGHSH and CDR2 is LQKENI. The CDR3 loop spans 17 amino acids. CDR3 loop: CASSPASAAGSGETQYF. The CDR3 DNA reads as TGTGCCAGCTCACCCGCCTCAGCGGCAGGTTCTGGGGAGACCCAGTACTTC. Complete variable domain (other parts from reference TRBV18 and TRBJ2-5): NAGVMQNPRHLVRRRGQEARLRCSPMKGHSHVYWYRQLPEEGLKFMVYLQKENIIDESGMPKERFSAEFPKEGPSILRIQQVVRGDSAAYFCASSPASAAGSGETQYFGPGTRLLVL.

V usage is TRBV4-3 and J usage is TRBJ1-2, with D possibly being TRBD1 (5 bases). The germline CDR1 and CDR2 sequences are LGHNA and YSLEER. The CDR3 loop spans 15 amino acids. The ends were cut back, 0 bases at V and 4 bases at J, with 12 bases in the middle. The CDR3 loop reads CASSQEVGDGYGYTF. In nucleotides, the CDR3 is TGCGCCAGCAGCCAAGAGGTGGGGGACGGCTATGGCTACACCTTC.

The V and J genes are TRBV27 and TRBJ2-7, with unresolved D. The CDR3 has 10 amino acids. Germline-derived CDR1 and CDR2 are MNHEY and SMNVEV (reference sequence). With 4 bases removed from V and 6 bases from J, the gap between germline ends came to 4 bases. The CDR3 reads CASSYPEQYF. The CDR3 DNA sequence: TGTGCCAGCAGTTACCCCGAGCAGTACTTC.

This rearrangement joins TRBV28 to TRBJ1-1; no clear D gene. V gave up 6 bases and J gave up 0 bases, with 11 bases separating them. Per germline, CDR1 MDHEN and CDR2 SYDVKM. This CDR3 is built from 14 residues. The CDR3 sequence is CASREGRVNTEAFF. The CDR3 coding sequence is TGTGCCAGCAGAGAAGGGAGGGTGAACACTGAAGCTTTCTTT.

The chain joins TRBV9 to TRBJ1-5, with no clear D. Per the germline V gene, CDR1 is SGDLS and CDR2 is YYNGEE. The CDR3 has 13 amino acids. V lost 0 bases to trimming and J lost 5 bases, with 6 bases between them. Written as DNA, the CDR3 is TGTGCCAGCAGCGTAGACACGGATCAGCCCCAGCATTTT. Translated: CASSVDTDQPQHF.

The chain couples TRBV5-5 to TRBJ2-7; D unresolved. The CDR3 extends over 14 amino acids. In germline, CDR1 is SGHKS, CDR2 YYEKEE (reference sequence). The germline V and J ends were trimmed by 0 bases and 3 bases, with 10 bases remaining between them. CDR3 DNA sequence: TGTGCCAGCAGCTTGGAATGGCAGTACTACGAGCAGTACTTC. Encoded protein: CASSLEWQYYEQYF.

As DNA, the CDR3 is TGTGCCAGCAGTTTTTCCGGGACCACCTCCACCGGGGAGCTGTTTTTT. This sequence encodes CASSFSGTTSTGELFF. The chain recombines TRBV2 with TRBJ2-2; D possibly uses TRBD1 or TRBD2 (5 bases each). V shed 5 bases and J shed 4 bases, with 17 bases lying between them. The CDR3 runs 16 residues. Germline V gene data show CDR1 as SNHLY and CDR2 as FYNNEI.

The chain couples TRBV5-1 to TRBJ2-7; 9 bases fit TRBD2. V lost 6 bases and J lost 9; bases outside the gene matches: 7. This CDR3 spans 12 amino acids. Germline lookup yields CDR1 SGHRS and CDR2 YFSETQ. CDR3 nucleotide sequence: TGCGCCAGCATGGGGACTAGCTATGTGCAGTACTTC. It yields the protein CASMGTSYVQYF.

On this clone itself: A junction end diverges from the germline sequence, so it may reflect a read error. This chain links TRBV6-2 or TRBV6-3 with TRBJ1-2, with 8 bases aligning to TRBD1. Per germline, CDR1 MNHEY and CDR2 SVGEGT. The CDR3 has 12 residues. The CDR3 spells CASSVDRGHLAF. For the CDR3, the DNA is TGTGCCAGCAGCGTAGACAGGGGACATTTGGCGTTC.